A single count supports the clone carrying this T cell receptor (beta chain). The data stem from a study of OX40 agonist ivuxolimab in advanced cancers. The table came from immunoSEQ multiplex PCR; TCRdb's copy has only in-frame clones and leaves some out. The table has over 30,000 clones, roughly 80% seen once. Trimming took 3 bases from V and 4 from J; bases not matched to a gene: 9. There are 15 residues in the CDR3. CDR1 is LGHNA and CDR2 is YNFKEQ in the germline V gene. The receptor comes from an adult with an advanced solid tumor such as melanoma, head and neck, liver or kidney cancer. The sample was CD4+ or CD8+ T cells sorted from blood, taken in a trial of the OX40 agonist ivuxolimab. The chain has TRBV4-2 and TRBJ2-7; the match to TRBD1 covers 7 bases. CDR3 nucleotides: TGTGCCAGCAGCCAGGGGCAGGGGGTCAGTTACGAGCAGTACTTC. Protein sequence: CASSQGQGVSYEQYF.